The next 25 T cell receptor beta chains were all read from a single sample in a study of technical replicates of blood from several donors. Profiled with immunoSEQ multiplex PCR; TCRdb holds only in-frame clones, not every one. The sample includes some 70,000 clones, 95% to 97% of them seen just once. The sequencing sample was made of T cells isolated from PBMCs. Receptors originate from a human donor in good health.

The chain has TRBV28 and TRBJ1-4; TRBD1 matches at 8 bases. The CDR3 runs 14 residues. With V trimmed by 6 bases and J by 6 bases, 6 bases remained unmatched. Germline CDR1 is MDHEN and CDR2 is SYDVKM. As DNA, the CDR3 is TGTGCCAGCAGCTCCGACAGGGGCGATGAAAAACTGTTTTTT. Protein product: CASSSDRGDEKLFF.

The rearrangement uses TRBV4-3 and TRBJ2-7; no clear D. This CDR3 spans 14 amino acids. The V end was cut by 3 bases, the J end by 7 bases, with 16 bases between. Germline V lookup: CDR1 LGHNA, CDR2 YSLEER. The CDR3 sequence is CASSQAYTHLEQYF. The CDR3 DNA follows: TGCGCCAGCAGCCAGGCTTACACCCATCTTGAGCAGTACTTC.

The chain is built from TRBV9 and TRBJ2-7; 7 nucleotides agree with TRBD1. The V and J ends lost 4 bases and 0 bases, in that order; junction bases with no gene match: 10. CDR1 is SGDLS, CDR2 YYNGEE, per germline. There are 16 residues in the CDR3. CDR3 residues: CASSSQPGQSSYEQYF. The CDR3 DNA reads TGTGCCAGCAGCTCCCAGCCGGGACAGAGCTCCTACGAGCAGTACTTC.

V usage is TRBV28 and J usage is TRBJ2-7, with 8 bases that match TRBD2. Germline CDR1 MDHEN, CDR2 SYDVKM. J gave up 6 bases and V 6 bases, and 10 bases lay outside the gene matches. The CDR3 spans 14 residues. The CDR3 sequence is CASSLEREIGEQYF. Written as DNA, the CDR3 is TGTGCCAGCAGCTTAGAGCGGGAGATTGGCGAGCAGTACTTC.

V usage is TRBV4-3 and J usage is TRBJ1-2; D is perhaps TRBD1 (6 bases). Germline V CDR1 and CDR2: LGHNA, YSLEER. V was pared by 3 bases and J by 7 bases, with 18 bases between. This CDR3 has 15 amino acids. The CDR3 DNA is TGCGCCAGCAGCCAGTCTCGGACAGACCTCTCTGGCTACACCTTC. It yields the protein CASSQSRTDLSGYTF.

V usage is TRBV5-1 and J usage is TRBJ1-5; 10 bases map to TRBD1. Germline CDR1 is SGHRS and CDR2 is YFSETQ. Trimming at V came to 0 bases and at J to 6 bases, leaving 0 bases not matched to a gene. This CDR3 region has 14 residues. For the CDR3, the DNA is TGCGCCAGCAGCTTGGGACAGGGGGCTCAGCCCCAGCATTTT. This translates into CASSLGQGAQPQHF.

The V and J genes are TRBV6-5 and TRBJ2-5, with a weak D call TRBD1 (6 bases). The V end lost 2 bases, the J end lost 0 bases, and 10 bases lay between the germline ends. This CDR3 region has 15 residues. Germline lookup yields CDR1 MNHEY and CDR2 SVGAGI. The CDR3 spells CASSYNQGYQETQYF. In DNA form, the CDR3 reads TGTGCCAGCAGTTACAATCAGGGGTACCAAGAGACCCAGTACTTC.

V usage is TRBV6-1 and J usage is TRBJ2-2; 7 positions agree with TRBD1. The CDR3 is made up of 16 amino acids. V lost 4 bases and J lost 0; bases outside the gene matches: 5. Germline lookup yields CDR1 MNHNS and CDR2 SASEGT. The CDR3 protein is CASSVGTVANTGELFF. In nucleotides, the CDR3 is TGTGCCAGCAGTGTAGGGACAGTAGCGAACACCGGGGAGCTGTTTTTT.

The chain joins TRBV27 to TRBJ2-7; weak D call: TRBD2 (5 bases). The CDR3 is made up of 13 amino acids. In germline, CDR1 is MNHEY, CDR2 SMNVEV (reference sequence). V lost 3 bases, J lost 1 base, and 7 bases lay in between. The DNA for the CDR3 is TGTGCCAGCAGTTTCGGAGGATCCTACGAGCAGTACTTC. Its protein product is CASSFGGSYEQYF.

The gene calls are TRBV5-1 and TRBJ2-7, with 8 nucleotides matching TRBD1. The trim removed 1 base at V and 5 bases at J, leaving 11 bases unmatched. The CDR3 length is 16 residues. CDR1 is SGHRS and CDR2 is YFSETQ in the germline V gene. DNA for the CDR3: TGCGCCAGCAGCTTGTTCCCCGGACAGGGTATCAACGAGCAGTACTTC. Translation gives CASSLFPGQGINEQYF.

CDR3 in DNA: TGTGCCAGCAGCCTAGCACTAAACTATGGCTACACCTTC. Translated: CASSLALNYGYTF. The chain has TRBV11-2 and TRBJ1-2; D is uncertain. In germline, CDR1 is SGHAT, CDR2 FQNNGV. V gave up 5 bases and J gave up 2 bases, with 9 bases separating them. This CDR3 comprises 13 residues.

The V call is TRBV7-9, the J call TRBJ2-5; D is unresolved. The CDR3 covers 13 residues. Trimming stripped 1 base from V and 3 bases from J, with 6 bases between. From germline, CDR1 is SEHNR and CDR2 FQNEAQ (reference sequence). DNA for the CDR3: TGTGCCAGCAGCTTAGGTGCGAAAGAGACCCAGTACTTC. It specifies CASSLGAKETQYF.

V usage is TRBV6-5 and J usage is TRBJ2-7; 9 positions agree with TRBD2. V lost 8 bases to trimming and J lost 0 bases; unmatched junction nucleotides: 5. The CDR3 runs 14 residues. Germline CDR1 and CDR2: MNHEY and SVGAGI. CDR3 sequence reads: CASSSGRHSYEQYF. CDR3 DNA: TGTGCCAGCTCAAGCGGGAGGCACTCCTACGAGCAGTACTTC.

The V call is TRBV5-1, the J call TRBJ2-5; 8 nucleotides align to TRBD2. Germline V gene lookup returns CDR1 SGHRS and CDR2 YFSETQ. CDR3 size: 16 residues. J gave up 5 bases and V 2 bases, and 11 bases lay outside the gene matches. CDR3: CASSLRLSGGGETQYF. The CDR3 nucleotides are TGCGCCAGCAGCTTAAGGCTCAGCGGGGGAGGGGAGACCCAGTACTTC.

This sequence joins TRBV29-1 and TRBJ1-4; 11 nucleotides align to TRBD1. Germline V gene data show CDR1 as SQVTM and CDR2 as ANQGSEA. The CDR3 has 13 residues. Trimming removed 6 bases from V and 8 bases from J; junction bases left unmatched: 5. DNA of the CDR3: TGCAGCGTAGGACAGGGGGCGAACGAAAAACTGTTTTTT. It translates to CSVGQGANEKLFF.

V and J are TRBV5-6 and TRBJ2-3, with D possibly matching TRBD1 (6 bases). Trimming pared 0 bases from V and 2 bases from J, leaving 13 bases between. Germline values: CDR1 SGHDT, CDR2 YYEEEE. CDR3 length: 16 residues. CDR3: CASSLAGTSNTDTQYF. The DNA for the CDR3 is TGTGCCAGCAGCTTGGCCGGGACAAGTAACACAGATACGCAGTATTTT.

This chain uses TRBV6-6 with TRBJ2-5, with D perhaps matching TRBD2 (7 bases). The CDR3 sequence is 15 residues long. Germline V gene lookup returns CDR1 MNHNY and CDR2 SVGAGI (reference sequence). Trimming stripped 3 bases from V and 9 bases from J, with 20 bases between. The CDR3 loop reads CASSYPGASREAQYF. CDR3 sequence (DNA): TGTGCCAGCAGTTATCCGGGGGCTAGTCGGGAGGCCCAGTACTTC.

This chain links TRBV4-3 with TRBJ2-2; 7 nucleotides match TRBD2. This CDR3 spans 16 amino acids. Germline-derived CDR1 and CDR2 are LGHNA and YSLEER. V lost 5 bases, J lost 4 bases, and 10 bases stayed unmatched. CDR3 in DNA: TGCGCCAGCAGCTCACGATTCACGGGAGGCACCGGGGAGCTGTTTTTT. It specifies CASSSRFTGGTGELFF.

The genes are TRBV9 and TRBJ2-1, with TRBD2 matching over 7 bases. J was trimmed by 4 bases and V by 6 bases; bases with no gene match: 13. CDR3 size: 16 residues. Germline-derived CDR1 and CDR2 are SGDLS and YYNGEE. This CDR3 is CASNPRRASGYNEQFF. The CDR3 DNA sequence: TGTGCCAGCAACCCCAGGAGGGCTAGCGGTTACAATGAGCAGTTCTTC. Full variable domain (missing parts from reference TRBV9 and TRBJ2-1): DSGVTQTPKHLITATGQRVTLRCSPRSGDLSVYWYQQSLDQGLQFLIQYYNGEERAKGNILERFSAQQFPDLHSELNLSSLELGDSALYFCASNPRRASGYNEQFFGPGTRLTVL.

This sequence joins TRBV9 and TRBJ1-1; possibly TRBD1 for D (5 bases). Deletions cut 0 bases from V and 1 base from J, with 16 bases between. CDR3 length equals 17 residues. Germline loops: CDR1 SGDLS, CDR2 YYNGEE. The CDR3 region has the DNA TGTGCCAGCAGCGTAGAGGGGCACCTTTTCGAGAACACTGAAGCTTTCTTT. Its protein is CASSVEGHLFENTEAFF.

The rearrangement links TRBV7-9 to TRBJ2-3; 7 nucleotides align to TRBD1. CDR3 length: 14 amino acids. Germline V lookup: CDR1 SEHNR, CDR2 FQNEAQ (reference sequence). V shed 5 bases and J 3 bases; nucleotides not matched to a gene: 5. CDR3 sequence (DNA): TGTGCCAGCAGCCCGGACAGGTGGACAGATACGCAGTATTTT. The encoded protein is CASSPDRWTDTQYF.

This clone was recorded once. The rearrangement joins TRBV6-5 to TRBJ1-5, with TRBD1 identical over 7 bases. Trimming at V came to 2 bases and at J to 7 bases, leaving 2 bases not matched to a gene. The germline gives CDR1 MNHEY, CDR2 SVGAGI. There are 13 residues in the CDR3. For the CDR3, the DNA is TGTGCCAGCAGTTACGACAGGGACCAGCCCCAGCATTTT. Encoded protein: CASSYDRDQPQHF.

The chain joins TRBV4-1 to TRBJ1-4, with 8 bases that match TRBD1. This CDR3 comprises 14 residues. V lost 4 bases, J lost 8 bases, and 6 bases stayed unmatched. Germline V gives CDR1 MGHRA, CDR2 YSYEKL. The CDR3 here is CASSPGQGYEKLFF. The CDR3 coding sequence is TGCGCCAGCAGCCCCGGACAGGGCTACGAAAAACTGTTTTTT.

V gene TRBV2 combines with J gene TRBJ2-3, with no clear D. The CDR3 is 15 residues long. The ends were cut back, 6 bases at V and 3 bases at J, with 16 bases in the middle. Per the germline V gene, CDR1 is SNHLY and CDR2 is FYNNEI. This CDR3 reads CASRSVQTSTDTQYF. DNA of the CDR3: TGTGCCAGCAGGTCGGTACAGACAAGTACAGATACGCAGTATTTT.

This sequence joins TRBV6-6 and TRBJ2-7, with 8 bases matching TRBD2. The CDR3 loop spans 14 amino acids. Germline lookup yields CDR1 MNHNY and CDR2 SVGAGI (reference sequence). Unmatched junction bases numbered 7, after V lost 6 bases and J lost 3 bases. The CDR3, as DNA: TGTGCCAGCAGGGGGCCGGGAGGGCTCTACGAGCAGTACTTC. Translating it yields CASRGPGGLYEQYF.